The T cell receptor beta chain described here comes from a study of T cells in Graves' hyperthyroidism and ophthalmopathy. Study context: Any treatment followed the collection of peripheral blood at initial diagnosis. The study, taken as a whole, reports: Blood shared most expanded thyroid clonotypes above 0.001.

Thyroid ultrasound and orbital computed tomography, with clinical symptoms and serum thyroxine and TRAb, informed diagnoses. Isolation of PBMCs was performed on 8.5 to 10 ml fresh peripheral blood. Template material for amplifying TCR beta CDR3 regions consisted of RNA transcripts. The HTBI primer set drove a first-round RT-PCR of the TCR CDR3. TCRdb reprocessed the multiplex PCR reads with MiXCR, giving one entry per CDR3 protein. The data show about 270,000 distinct CDR3 sequences, with approximately 21% seen just once and under 65% held by the top ten. A remark on this clonotype: Its antigen is currently unknown.

Specimen: blood. This TCR derives from a man in his thirties or forties with Graves' ophthalmopathy.

Written as DNA, the CDR3 is TGTGCCAGCAGCTTAGGCGGGAGGGTGTATGAGCAGTTCTTC. Protein product: CASSLGGRVYEQFF. The chain employs TRBV7-2 and TRBJ2-1; 9 positions agree with TRBD2. The germline V gene has CDR1 SGHTA and CDR2 FQGNSA. V trimming: 1 base; J trimming: 8 bases; junction bases outside the gene matches: 3. This CDR3 has 14 amino acids.